This TCR beta chain emerged from a study of OX40 agonist ivuxolimab in advanced cancers. As for the study more broadly: Ivuxolimab was a fully human IgG2 agonistic monoclonal antibody targeting the costimulatory receptor OX40 (CD134). Intravenous ivuxolimab was administered to patients every 2 weeks at six dose levels: 0.01, 0.1, 0.3, 1.5, 3 and 10 mg/kg. Of the roughly 52 patients in dose escalation, about 19 had hepatocellular carcinoma, approximately 15 had melanoma, 9 had renal cell carcinoma and 9 had head and neck cancer. In the dose-escalation cohort, nearly 85% of patients were male, and the mean age was roughly 56 years with a range of roughly 23 to 79. Prior anti-PD-1, anti-PD-L1 or anti-CTLA-4 therapy was permitted, and checkpoint inhibitors had been received by around 39% of dose-escalation patients. Partial responses were achieved by three dose-escalation patients, of whom one had hepatocellular carcinoma and two had cutaneous melanoma. The point of sequencing TCRbeta in the periphery was to test whether ivuxolimab changed TCR sequence diversity and drove clonal T-cell expansion. The monotherapy dose-escalation portion (N of about 50 patients) of the phase I ivuxolimab trial is reported in the paper. What the authors observed across the whole study: Clonal expansion of both CD4+ and CD8+ blood T cells was observed from baseline to week 6 at doses 0.1 to 3.0 mg/kg. After ivuxolimab, expanded clones were on average more numerous among CD8+ T cells than among CD4+ T cells. Low levels of normalized T-cell clonal expansion were also seen in some nonresponding patients. In partial responders in the 0.1-3.0 mg/kg groups, normalized peripheral clonal expansion was found to be among the lowest, especially among CD8+ T cells. Which antigens the clonally expanded peripheral T cells were specific for was not determined.

With respect to this clone: Its antigen is unknown. No qualities accompany the bases; no much larger clone lies one base away.

Genomic DNA was extracted from sorted cells for sequencing of the TCRbeta CDR3 region. The immunoSEQ Assay was used to sequence the TCRbeta CDR3 regions. As stored in TCRdb, this immuneACCESS dataset retains in-frame rearrangements with V and J assigned. A fraction of the clones does not appear; measured against another copy, unresolved V genes explain less than half of the discrepancy, and the remainder lacks a known reason. The sample includes roughly 23,000 clones, with around 80% observed a single time. The ten most abundant clones make up 20% to 25% of the sample. A distance of 10 bases separates the germline ends of V and J, which lose 5 bases and 3 bases respectively. The CDR3 measures 14 amino acids from cysteine to phenylalanine. The DNA shown is the 42-base CDR3, in frame from base 1. The germline V gene (reference sequence) provides CDR1 SEHNR and CDR2 FQNEAQ. The trial excluded patients who had a history of autoimmune disease or were on systemic immunosuppression. Peripheral blood for TCR sequencing was collected from all dose cohorts at baseline, on cycle 4 day 1, and on cycle 7 day 1. The samples were taken from a phase I, first-in-human, multicenter, open-label dose-escalation trial of ivuxolimab. Adults with locally advanced or metastatic head and neck squamous cell, hepatocellular, melanoma or renal cell carcinoma were enrolled in the trial. CD4+ and CD8+ T cells were sorted separately from peripheral blood before TCR sequencing.

This material consisted of CD4+ or CD8+ T cells sorted from blood, taken in a trial of the OX40 agonist ivuxolimab. This sequence originates from an adult with an advanced solid tumor such as melanoma, head and neck, liver or kidney cancer. The chain employs TRBV7-9 and TRBJ1-4, with TRBD1 perhaps the D gene, on 5 matching bases. The encoded CDR3 is CASSPGAANEKLFF. The bases read TGTGCCAGCAGCCCCGGGGCAGCTAATGAAAAACTGTTTTTT.